These 4 T cell receptor beta chains were sequenced from one sample in a study of shared clonotypes between healthy human individuals. Profiling relied on immunoSEQ multiplex PCR, and the TCRdb table lists in-frame clones only, not all of them. The data hold 550,000 to 800,000 clones, with under 80% observed a single time. Sequences were obtained from memory CD4+ T cells sorted from blood. Specified subset: CD45RA-negative fraction. All receptors derive from a young woman in good health.

Only a few counts were recorded for this clone. The J gene is TRBJ1-1, the V gene TRBV27, with D possibly matching TRBD1 (5 bases). The length of the CDR3 is 15 residues. Germline V gives CDR1 MNHEY, CDR2 SMNVEV (reference sequence). V lost 4 bases and J 6 bases, leaving 18 bases between the germline ends. Written as DNA, the CDR3 is TGTGCCAGCAGTTCAAGCCCACCGCGGGACTCTGAAGCTTTCTTT. Translating it yields CASSSSPPRDSEAFF.

The chain is built from TRBV10-1 and TRBJ2-1; D gene uncertain. Trimming cost V 2 bases and J 4 bases, with 12 bases left between them. The germline gives CDR1 WNHNN, CDR2 SYGVQD (reference sequence). This CDR3 spans 15 amino acids. CDR3 loop: CASSEGARRYNEQFF. Here the CDR3 DNA reads TGCGCCAGCAGTGAGGGAGCACGGCGTTACAATGAGCAGTTCTTC.

This chain joins TRBV5-1 and TRBJ1-2, with 7 bases aligning to TRBD1. Germline assignment: CDR1 SGHRS and CDR2 YFSETQ. V dropped 4 bases and J dropped 6; count of bases not matched to a gene: 6. There are 13 residues in the CDR3. In DNA, the CDR3 is TGCGCCAGCAGCCGAGACAGGGAGAATGGCTACACCTTC. This translates into CASSRDRENGYTF. Full variable domain (rest looked up from reference TRBV5-1 and TRBJ1-2): KAGVTQTPRYLIKTRGQQVTLSCSPISGHRSVSWYQQTPGQGLQFLFEYFSETQRNKGNFPGRFSGRQFSNSRSEMNVSTLELGDSALYLCASSRDRENGYTFGSGTRLTVV.

The chain couples TRBV6-1 to TRBJ2-7, with D possibly being TRBD1 or TRBD2 (6 bases each). The CDR3 covers 15 residues. Trimming left V 6 bases short and J 0 bases short, with 15 bases between. Germline CDR1 MNHNS, CDR2 SASEGT. The DNA of the CDR3 is TGTGCCAGCAGCACAGGGAGGCCAGTCTCCTACGAGCAGTACTTC. It specifies CASSTGRPVSYEQYF.